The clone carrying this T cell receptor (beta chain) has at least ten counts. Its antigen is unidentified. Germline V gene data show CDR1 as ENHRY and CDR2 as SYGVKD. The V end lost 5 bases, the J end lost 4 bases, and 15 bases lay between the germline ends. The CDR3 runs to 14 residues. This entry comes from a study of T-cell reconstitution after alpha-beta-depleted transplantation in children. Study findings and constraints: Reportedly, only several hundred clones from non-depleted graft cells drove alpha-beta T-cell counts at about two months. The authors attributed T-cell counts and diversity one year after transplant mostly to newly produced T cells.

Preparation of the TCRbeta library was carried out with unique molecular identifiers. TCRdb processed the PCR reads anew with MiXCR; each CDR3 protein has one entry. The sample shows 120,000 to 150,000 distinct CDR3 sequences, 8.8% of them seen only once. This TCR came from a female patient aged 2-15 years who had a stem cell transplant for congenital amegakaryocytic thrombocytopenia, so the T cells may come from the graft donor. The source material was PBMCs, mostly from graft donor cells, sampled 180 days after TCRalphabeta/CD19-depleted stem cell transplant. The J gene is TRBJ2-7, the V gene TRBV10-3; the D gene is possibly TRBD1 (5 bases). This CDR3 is CAISYKADSYEQYF. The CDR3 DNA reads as TGTGCCATCAGTTACAAGGCAGACAGTTACGAGCAGTACTTC.